The clone carrying this T cell receptor beta chain was seen a single time. Its antigen is undetermined. V lost 3 bases to trimming and J lost 9 bases; unmatched junction nucleotides: 11. Germline lookup yields CDR1 MNHNS and CDR2 SASEGT. CDR3 length equals 15 residues. Regarding treatment: approximately 10-day PBMC culture with coronavirus spike peptide pools or control peptides (ViraFEST assay). Cultured CD4+ T cell DNA was sequenced using the Oncomine TCR Beta short-read assay. TCRdb fed the PCR reads into MiXCR, producing one record per CDR3 protein. The sample records 13,000 or so distinct CDR3 sequences, about three fifths being singletons. The data derive from a study of vaccination and CD4 T cells after COVID-19. Study-level information: Across the group, participants received two doses of either BNT162b2 or mRNA-1273 vaccine. Control cultures were supplied with a CEFX pool, an HIV-1 Nef pool, or no peptide at all. Study-wide results and limits: Convalescent patients studied were relatively few, and early post-infection timepoints were absent.

The genes are TRBV6-1 and TRBJ1-2, with 9 bases matching TRBD1. The TCR comes from a human donor with COVID-19. The sample was cultured CD4+ T cells from blood, taken after SARS-CoV-2 vaccination. CDR3 DNA: TGTGCCAGCAGTGAGGACCTCACAGGGGGCCGTAGCTACACCTTC. Translating it yields CASSEDLTGGRSYTF.